This TCR beta chain originates from a study of T cell responses to AZD1222 COVID-19 vaccine. Some clones are missing from TCRdb's copy, which holds only in-frame ones; the method was immunoSEQ multiplex PCR. Counted here are about 76,000 clones, about three quarters occurring once; the ten biggest clones make up 27%. The germline V gene has CDR1 LNHDA and CDR2 SQIVND (reference sequence). The CDR3 covers 15 residues. Trimming at V came to 7 bases and at J to 6 bases, leaving 8 bases not matched to a gene. About this clone: The antigen remains undetermined.

Study-wide findings and caveats: Increased Spike-specific TCR breadth and depth were observed after two AZD1222 doses. Repertoires were sampled only after the peak T cell response. Seropositive at baseline were only a handful of AZD1222 recipients.

This TCR was sampled from an adult who received the MenACWY meningococcal vaccine as a control. The genes are TRBV19 and TRBJ1-4; the match to TRBD1 covers 10 bases. The sample consisted of peripheral blood, taken 28 days after the second dose of the MenACWY control vaccine. The CDR3 loop is CASTSTGGGDEKLFF. The CDR3 DNA reads as TGTGCCAGTACTTCGACAGGGGGCGGCGATGAAAAACTGTTTTTT.